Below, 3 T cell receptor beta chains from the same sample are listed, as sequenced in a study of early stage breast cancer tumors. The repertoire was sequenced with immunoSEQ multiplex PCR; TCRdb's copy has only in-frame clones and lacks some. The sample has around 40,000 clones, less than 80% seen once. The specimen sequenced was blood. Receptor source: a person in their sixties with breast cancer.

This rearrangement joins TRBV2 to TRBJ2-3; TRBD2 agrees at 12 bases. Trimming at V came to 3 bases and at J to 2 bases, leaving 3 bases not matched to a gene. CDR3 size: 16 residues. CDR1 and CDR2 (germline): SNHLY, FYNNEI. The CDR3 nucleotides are TGTGCCAGCAGTGATCGACTAGCGGGGGTCACAGATACGCAGTATTTT. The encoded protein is CASSDRLAGVTDTQYF.

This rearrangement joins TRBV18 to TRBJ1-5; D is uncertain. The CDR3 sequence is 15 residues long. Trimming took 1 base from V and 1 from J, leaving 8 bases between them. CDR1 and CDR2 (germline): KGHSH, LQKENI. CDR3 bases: TGTGCCAGCTCACCACAAGTCCTAAGCAATCAGCCCCAGCATTTT. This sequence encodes CASSPQVLSNQPQHF.

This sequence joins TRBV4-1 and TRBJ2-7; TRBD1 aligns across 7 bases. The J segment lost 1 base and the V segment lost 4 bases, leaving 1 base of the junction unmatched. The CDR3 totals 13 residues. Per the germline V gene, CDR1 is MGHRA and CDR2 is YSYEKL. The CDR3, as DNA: TGCGCCAGCAGCCTGGGACAGTCCTACGAGCAGTACTTC. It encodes CASSLGQSYEQYF.